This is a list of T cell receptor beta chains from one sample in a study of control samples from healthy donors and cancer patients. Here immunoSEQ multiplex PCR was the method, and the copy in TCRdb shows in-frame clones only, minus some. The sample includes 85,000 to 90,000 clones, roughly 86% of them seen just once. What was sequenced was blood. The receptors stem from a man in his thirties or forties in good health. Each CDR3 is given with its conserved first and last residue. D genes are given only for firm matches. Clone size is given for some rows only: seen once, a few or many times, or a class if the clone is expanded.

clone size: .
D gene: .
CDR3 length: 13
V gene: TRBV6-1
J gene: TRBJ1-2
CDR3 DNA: TGTGCCAGCAGTGACGCACCTGACTATGGCTACACCTTC
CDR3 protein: CASSDAPDYGYTF

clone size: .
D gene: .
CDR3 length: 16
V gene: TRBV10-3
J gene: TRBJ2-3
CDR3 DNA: TGTGCCATCAGTCAAGGCGACAGTCCTAGCACAGATACGCAGTATTTT
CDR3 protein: CAISQGDSPSTDTQYF

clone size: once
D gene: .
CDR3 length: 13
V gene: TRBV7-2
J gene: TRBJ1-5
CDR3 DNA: TGTGCCTCCGGGGGGGGCTTTAATCAGCCCCAGCATTTT
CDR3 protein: CASGGGFNQPQHF

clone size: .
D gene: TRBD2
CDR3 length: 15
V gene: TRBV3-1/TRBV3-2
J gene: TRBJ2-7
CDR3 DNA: TGTGCCAGCAGCCAAGGGAGAACTAGCGGGGGGGAGCAGTACTTC
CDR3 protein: CASSQGRTSGGEQYF

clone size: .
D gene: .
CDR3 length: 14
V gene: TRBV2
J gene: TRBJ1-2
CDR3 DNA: TGTGCCAGCAGTGAAGGAACTACCGGCTATGGCTACACCTTC
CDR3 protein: CASSEGTTGYGYTF

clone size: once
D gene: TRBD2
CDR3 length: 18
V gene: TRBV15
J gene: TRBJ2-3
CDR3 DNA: TGTGCCACCAGCAGGGGACTAGCGGGGGGACGGAGCACAGATACGCAGTATTTT
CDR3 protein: CATSRGLAGGRSTDTQYF

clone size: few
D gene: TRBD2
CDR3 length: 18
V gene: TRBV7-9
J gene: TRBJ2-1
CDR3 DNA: TGTGCCAGCAGCTTTGCTAGCGGGGGGTACAGCTCCTACAATGAGCAGTTCTTC
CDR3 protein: CASSFASGGYSSYNEQFF

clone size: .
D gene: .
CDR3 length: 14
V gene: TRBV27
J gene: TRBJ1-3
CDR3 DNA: TGTGCCAGCAGTTCATCAGCCAGAGGAAACACCATATATTTT
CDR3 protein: CASSSSARGNTIYF

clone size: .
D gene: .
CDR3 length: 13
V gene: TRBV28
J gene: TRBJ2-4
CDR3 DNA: TGTGCCAGCCAACTAGAAGCCAAAAACATTCAGTACTTC
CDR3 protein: CASQLEAKNIQYF

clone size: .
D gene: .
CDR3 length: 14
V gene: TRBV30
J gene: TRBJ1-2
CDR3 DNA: TGTGCCTGGGAAACCCCGGCGAGTTACTATGGCTACACCTTC
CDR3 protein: CAWETPASYYGYTF

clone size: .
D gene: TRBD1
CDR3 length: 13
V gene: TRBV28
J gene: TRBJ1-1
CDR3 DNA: TGTGCCAGCTCATCGGGACAGGGGACTGAAGCTTTCTTT
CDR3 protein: CASSSGQGTEAFF

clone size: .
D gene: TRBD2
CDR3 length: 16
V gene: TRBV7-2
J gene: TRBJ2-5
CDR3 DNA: TGTGCCAGCACCTTTCTCCCGAGGCTAGCGGGAGAGACCCAGTACTTC
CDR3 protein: CASTFLPRLAGETQYF

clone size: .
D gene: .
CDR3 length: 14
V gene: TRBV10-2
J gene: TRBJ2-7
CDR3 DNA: TGCGCCAGCAGTGAGATGGCGGGCCCCTTCAAGCAGTACTTC
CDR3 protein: CASSEMAGPFKQYF

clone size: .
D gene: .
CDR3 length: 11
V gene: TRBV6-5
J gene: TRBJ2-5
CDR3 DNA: TGTGCCAGCAGCCCCACGGAGACCCAGTACTTC
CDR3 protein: CASSPTETQYF

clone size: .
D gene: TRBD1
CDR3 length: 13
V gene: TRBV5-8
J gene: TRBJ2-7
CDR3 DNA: TGTGCCAGCAGTCGGGACAGGGCCTACGAGCAGTACTTC
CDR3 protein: CASSRDRAYEQYF

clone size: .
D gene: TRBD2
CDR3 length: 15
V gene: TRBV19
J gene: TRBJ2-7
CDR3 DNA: TGTGCCAGTAGCGCGGGACTAGGAAGCTCCTACGAGCAGTACTTC
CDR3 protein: CASSAGLGSSYEQYF

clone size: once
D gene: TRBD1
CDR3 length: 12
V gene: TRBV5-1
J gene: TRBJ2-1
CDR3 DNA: TGCGCCAGCAGCCCACCGGGACAGGAGCAGTTCTTC
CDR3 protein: CASSPPGQEQFF